This T cell receptor beta chain was observed in a study of regulatory T cells in long-lasting Graves disease. The time point: newly diagnosed GD, antithyroid drugs for less than 3 months. The TCR library was prepared using RNA isolated from PBMCs. A volume of 8.5 to 10 milliliters of peripheral blood was collected in EDTA tubes. This clonotype was seen many times. Libraries of TCR beta came from iRepertoire HTBI primers plus Arm-PCR of CDR3 regions. Authors' processing steps: From all samples, identification returned 13 to 15 TRBJ and approximately 67 TRBV segments. One entry per CDR3 protein results from TCRdb running MiXCR on the multiplex PCR reads. None of the V and J calls come from the authors' own analysis; TCRdb made them. The table includes some 490,000 distinct CDR3 sequences, around 12% detected once. CDR3 length: 15 residues. Deletions cut 2 bases from V and 7 bases from J, with 18 bases between. Germline-derived CDR1 and CDR2 are DFQATT and SNEGSKA (reference sequence).

The same sample was also studied in work on T cells in Graves' hyperthyroidism and ophthalmopathy. That paper states: TCR CDR3 regions were first amplified by RT-PCR with HTBI primers.

V usage is TRBV20-1 and J usage is TRBJ1-5; D might be TRBD1 (5 bases). The specimen was peripheral blood mononuclear cells (PBMCs), collected at new diagnosis, from a patient treated with antithyroid drugs. The TCR was taken from a woman younger than 45 with Graves disease. CDR3: CSARPLLGDSQPQHF. CDR3 in DNA: TGCAGTGCTAGACCCCTTTTGGGGGACTCGCAGCCCCAGCATTTT.